What follows are 7 T cell receptor beta chains derived from one specimen sequenced in a study of blood T cell repertoires in COVID-19. Using immunoSEQ multiplex PCR, the repertoire was profiled, and TCRdb retains in-frame clones only, with some absent. Altogether about 190,000 clones are present, about 81% being singletons, with the ten largest covering approximately 12%. The sequencing sample was made of peripheral blood. The receptors shown here come from a woman at least 80 years old with COVID-19, enrolled during active disease.

This clone was seen only once. This chain uses TRBV12-3 or TRBV12-4 with TRBJ2-7; the D gene is possibly TRBD2 (5 bases). The CDR3 totals 13 residues. Trimming removed 3 bases from V and 0 bases from J, with 6 bases in between. CDR3 in DNA: TGTGCCAGCAGTTTGGGGAGCTCCTACGAGCAGTACTTC. This encodes CASSLGSSYEQYF.

The chain is built from TRBV29-1 and TRBJ1-2, with D possibly matching TRBD1 (5 bases). Germline V lookup: CDR1 SQVTM, CDR2 ANQGSEA. This CDR3 region has 15 residues. Trimming left V 2 bases short and J 1 base short, with 14 bases between. CDR3 in amino acids: CSVETGSSINYGYTF. The CDR3, as DNA: TGCAGCGTTGAAACAGGAAGCTCTATTAACTATGGCTACACCTTC.

The chain uses TRBV5-4 and TRBJ2-5, with 9 bases fitting TRBD1. V lost 10 bases and J lost 2; bases outside the gene matches: 12. In germline, CDR1 is SGHNT, CDR2 YYREEE (reference sequence). The CDR3 contains 15 residues. CDR3 DNA: TGTGCCGGGGGGACAGGGAAAGATGGTCAAGAGACCCAGTACTTC. Its protein product is CAGGTGKDGQETQYF.

This clone came up once. The chain joins TRBV24-1 to TRBJ2-6; D is unclear. Trimming left V 1 base short and J 3 bases short, with 9 bases between. CDR1 is KGHDR and CDR2 is SFDVKD in the germline V gene. The CDR3 runs to 16 residues. The CDR3 DNA follows: TGTGCCACCAGTGATTTTCGAGGTGGTGGGGCCAACGTCCTGACTTTC. As protein: CATSDFRGGGANVLTF.

The V and J genes are TRBV7-2 and TRBJ2-3; 7 positions match TRBD2. CDR3 length: 16 residues. Germline CDR1 is SGHTA and CDR2 is FQGNSA. Germline trimming cut 1 base from V and 1 base from J; bases unmatched to any gene: 5. CDR3 DNA sequence: TGTGCCAGCAGCTTAGGAATGAGCGGGGGCACAGATACGCAGTATTTT. Residues: CASSLGMSGGTDTQYF.

The chain uses TRBV7-9 and TRBJ2-2, with 9 nucleotides matching TRBD1. Germline CDR1 is SEHNR and CDR2 is FQNEAQ (reference sequence). CDR3 size: 15 residues. V gave up 5 bases and J gave up 3 bases; unmatched junction bases: 4. As DNA, the CDR3 is TGTGCCAGCAGCAGGGGACAGGGAGACACCGGGGAGCTGTTTTTT. Translating it yields CASSRGQGDTGELFF.

J is TRBJ2-3 and V is TRBV28; 9 bases match TRBD1. V was pared by 6 bases and J by 4 bases, with 11 bases of the junction left unmatched. Looked up from germline, CDR1 is MDHEN and CDR2 is SYDVKM. This CDR3 region has 16 residues. The CDR3 bases are TGTGCCAGCAGGGGAGCGGGACAGGGCTTCGCAGATACGCAGTATTTT. Translated, it gives CASRGAGQGFADTQYF.